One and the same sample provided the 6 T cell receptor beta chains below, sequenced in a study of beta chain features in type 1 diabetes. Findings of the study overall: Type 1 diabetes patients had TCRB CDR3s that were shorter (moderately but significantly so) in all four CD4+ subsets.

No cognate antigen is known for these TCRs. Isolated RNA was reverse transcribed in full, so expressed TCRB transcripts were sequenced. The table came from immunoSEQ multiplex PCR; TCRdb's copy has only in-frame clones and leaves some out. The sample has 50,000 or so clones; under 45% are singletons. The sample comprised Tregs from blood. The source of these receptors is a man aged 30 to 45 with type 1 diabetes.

DNA of the CDR3: TGTGCCAGCAGACGGACAGGGTCCGACACCGGGGAGCTGTTTTTT. The encoded protein is CASRRTGSDTGELFF. This chain joins TRBV2 and TRBJ2-2, with 8 bases aligning to TRBD1. The ends lost 6 bases at V and 3 bases at J; junction bases unmatched: 6. CDR1 is SNHLY, CDR2 FYNNEI, per germline. The CDR3 covers 15 residues.

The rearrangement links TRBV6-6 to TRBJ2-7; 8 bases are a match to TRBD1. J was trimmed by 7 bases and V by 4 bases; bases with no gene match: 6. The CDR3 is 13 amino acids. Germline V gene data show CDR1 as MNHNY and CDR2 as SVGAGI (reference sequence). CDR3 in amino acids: CASSSYRGLEQYF. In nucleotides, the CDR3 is TGTGCCAGCAGTTCTTACAGGGGGTTGGAGCAGTACTTC.

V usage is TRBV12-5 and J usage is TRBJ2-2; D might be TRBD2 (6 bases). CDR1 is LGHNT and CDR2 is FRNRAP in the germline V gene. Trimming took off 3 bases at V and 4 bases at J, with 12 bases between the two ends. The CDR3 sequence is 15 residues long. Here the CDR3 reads CASGFLTGATGELFF. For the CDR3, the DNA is TGTGCTAGTGGTTTCCTTACGGGAGCCACCGGGGAGCTGTTTTTT.

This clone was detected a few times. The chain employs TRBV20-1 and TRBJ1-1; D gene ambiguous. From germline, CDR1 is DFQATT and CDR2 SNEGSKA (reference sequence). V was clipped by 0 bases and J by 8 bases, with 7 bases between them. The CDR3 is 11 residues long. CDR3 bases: TGCAGTGCTAGAGATGAGCCGGAAGCTTTCTTT. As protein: CSARDEPEAFF.

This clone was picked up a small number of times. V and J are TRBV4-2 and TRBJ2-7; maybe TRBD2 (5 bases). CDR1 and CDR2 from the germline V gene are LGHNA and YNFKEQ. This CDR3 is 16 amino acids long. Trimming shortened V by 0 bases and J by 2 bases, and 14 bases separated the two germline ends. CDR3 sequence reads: CASSQDFGVVAYEQYF. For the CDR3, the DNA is TGTGCCAGCAGCCAAGATTTCGGGGTAGTGGCCTACGAGCAGTACTTC.

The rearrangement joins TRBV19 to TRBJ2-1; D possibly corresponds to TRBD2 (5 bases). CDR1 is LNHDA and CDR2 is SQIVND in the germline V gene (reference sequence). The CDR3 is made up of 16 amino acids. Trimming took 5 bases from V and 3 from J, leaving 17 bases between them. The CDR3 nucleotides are TGTGCCAGTAGTTCCAAACGAACTAGTGACTACAATGAGCAGTTCTTC. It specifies CASSSKRTSDYNEQFF.